A single sample gave rise to the 9 T cell receptor beta chains below, sequenced in a study of blood T cell repertoires in COVID-19. Method: immunoSEQ multiplex PCR; TCRdb's copy keeps in-frame clones and lacks some. Among 45,000 to 65,000 clones listed, approximately 84% were seen once. Sequenced material: peripheral blood. These receptors were obtained from a man older than 75 in a cohort sampled during active COVID-19.

The CDR3 loop is CASSPGGSSNYGYTF. The DNA for the CDR3 is TGTGCCAGCAGCCCGGGGGGGTCCAGTAACTATGGCTACACCTTC. V is TRBV9 and J is TRBJ1-2, with D tentatively TRBD1 (5 bases). V gave up 4 bases and J gave up 1 base, with 14 bases separating them. Germline CDR1 SGDLS, CDR2 YYNGEE. The CDR3 contains 15 residues.

There are a few counts of this clone. The rearrangement links TRBV18 to TRBJ1-2, with 9 bases identical to TRBD1. Germline trimming cut 3 bases from V and 8 bases from J; bases unmatched to any gene: 13. The CDR3 consists of 16 residues. Germline V CDR1 and CDR2: KGHSH, LQKENI. The CDR3 region has the DNA TGTGCCAGCTCACCCACCGACGTACAGGGGGCGGGCGGCTACACCTTC. Translated, it gives CASSPTDVQGAGGYTF.

A remark on this clone: Other DNA sequences in the same sample also yield this CDR3. This sequence joins TRBV5-1 and TRBJ1-6, with 7 bases that match TRBD1. The germline gives CDR1 SGHRS, CDR2 YFSETQ. The CDR3 loop spans 15 amino acids. With 2 bases clipped from V and 5 bases from J, the junction kept 4 bases outside the gene matches. The CDR3 is CASSLRTGDNSPLHF. CDR3 nucleotide sequence: TGCGCCAGCAGCTTACGAACAGGGGATAATTCACCCCTCCACTTT.

This chain joins TRBV5-1 and TRBJ2-3; 9 nucleotides align to TRBD2. The junction had 9 bases not matched to a gene; V was cut back by 5 bases and J by 2 bases. This CDR3 is built from 16 residues. Germline V gene data show CDR1 as SGHRS and CDR2 as YFSETQ. The CDR3 nucleotides are TGCGCCAGCAGGGTCGGGACTAGCCTTTTCACAGATACGCAGTATTTT. This sequence encodes CASRVGTSLFTDTQYF.

The rearrangement links TRBV6-5 to TRBJ2-3; 12 bases are a match to TRBD2. The trim removed 8 bases at V and 6 bases at J, leaving 9 bases unmatched. Germline CDR1 reads MNHEY; CDR2 reads SVGAGI. CDR3 length: 15 amino acids. As DNA, the CDR3 is TGTGCCAGCCAACGGGCTAGCGGGGGGGCGGATACGCAGTATTTT. It yields the protein CASQRASGGADTQYF.

The chain links TRBV7-2 to TRBJ1-2; TRBD1 matches 7 bases. The CDR3 is made up of 13 amino acids. J gave up 6 bases and V 5 bases, and 6 bases lay outside the gene matches. Per germline, CDR1 SGHTA and CDR2 FQGNSA. CDR3 DNA: TGTGCCAGCAGCCGCGGGACAGCCGATGGCTACACCTTC. Protein sequence: CASSRGTADGYTF.

The V call is TRBV24-1, the J call TRBJ2-1; TRBD1 might be the D (6 bases). V was cut by 4 bases and J by 5 bases, with 14 bases left in between. Germline-derived CDR1 and CDR2 are KGHDR and SFDVKD. The length of the CDR3 is 15 residues. The CDR3 DNA reads as TGTGCCACCAGTGACTTTCGGACAGCCAACAATGAGCAGTTCTTC. Its protein is CATSDFRTANNEQFF.

The chain has TRBV6-1 and TRBJ1-5; no clear D gene. CDR3 length: 17 amino acids. V was shortened by 1 base and J by 0 bases, with 13 bases between the two germline ends. The germline V gene encodes CDR1 MNHNS and CDR2 SASEGT. The CDR3 DNA is TGTGCCAGCAGTGAAGTCTCGGTAGCTTATAGCAATCAGCCCCAGCATTTT. Protein sequence: CASSEVSVAYSNQPQHF.

This clone was seen a single time. This chain joins TRBV13 and TRBJ2-3; 8 bases are a match to TRBD2. Trimming at V came to 5 bases and at J to 4 bases, leaving 5 bases not matched to a gene. Germline CDR1 is PRHDT and CDR2 is FYEKMQ (reference sequence). This CDR3 is 14 amino acids long. This chain's CDR3 is CASSTGGVADTQYF. The CDR3 nucleotides read TGTGCCAGCAGCACCGGGGGGGTCGCAGATACGCAGTATTTT.